These 9 T cell receptor beta chains originate from one sample sequenced in a study of a mutant IDH1 vaccine in newly diagnosed glioma. TCRdb keeps only in-frame clones here, not all; method: immunoSEQ multiplex PCR. This table holds around 53,000 clones, roughly 90% found once. These TCRs' antigens remain unknown. The time point was: week 11, during vaccination. Mutant IDH1 20-mer peptide, at 300 ug, made up each vaccine dose, with topical imiquimod. The sample in question was PBMCs, obtained from a glioma patient whose treatment included an IDH1 peptide vaccine. The receptor set was obtained from a man aged 45-65 years with glioma.

V usage is TRBV5-1 and J usage is TRBJ2-7; TRBD2 is a possible D gene (6 bases). V lost 1 base and J 3 bases, leaving 14 bases between the germline ends. CDR1 is SGHRS, CDR2 YFSETQ, per germline. The CDR3 length is 15 residues. This CDR3 is CASSLSPGRNYEQYF. In nucleotides, the CDR3 is TGCGCCAGCAGCTTGAGCCCCGGGAGAAACTACGAGCAGTACTTC.

Written as DNA, the CDR3 is TGTGCCAGCAGCCAGGCCCCGGGGGCGTACGAGCAGTACTTC. Translating it yields CASSQAPGAYEQYF. The genes are TRBV6-5 and TRBJ2-7; D tentatively fits TRBD1 or TRBD2 (6 bases each). Trimming took off 6 bases at V and 4 bases at J, with 16 bases between the two ends. The CDR3 runs 14 residues. Germline V CDR1 and CDR2: MNHEY, SVGAGI.

The genes are TRBV30 and TRBJ2-5; D may be TRBD1 (6 bases). V lost 4 bases, J lost 5 bases, and 20 bases lay in between. This CDR3 region has 15 residues. Germline CDR1 reads GTSNPN; CDR2 reads SVGIG (reference sequence). The CDR3 nucleotides read TGTGCCTGGAAACAACAGGGTTTTGGGCGGGAGACCCAGTACTTC. Its protein is CAWKQQGFGRETQYF.

The gene calls are TRBV5-1 and TRBJ2-1; TRBD2 matches at 9 bases. Unmatched junction bases numbered 0, after V lost 6 bases and J lost 2 bases. CDR1 SGHRS and CDR2 YFSETQ come from the germline V gene. CDR3 size: 13 residues. In nucleotides, the CDR3 is TGCGCCAGCACTAGCGGGACCTACAATGAGCAGTTCTTC. Encoded protein: CASTSGTYNEQFF.

The chain employs TRBV4-3 and TRBJ1-5; D remains unclear. CDR3 size: 15 residues. The germline gives CDR1 LGHNA, CDR2 YSLEER. V dropped 0 bases and J dropped 7 bases, with 13 bases sitting between them. The CDR3 coding sequence is TGCGCCAGCAGCCAAGATCACCGGGCCAAGCAGCCCCAGCATTTT. Its protein product is CASSQDHRAKQPQHF.

The chain employs TRBV5-4 and TRBJ2-7, with TRBD1 matching over 8 bases. The CDR3 is made up of 15 amino acids. J was trimmed by 6 bases and V by 2 bases; bases with no gene match: 10. Germline lookup yields CDR1 SGHNT and CDR2 YYREEE (reference sequence). The CDR3 is CASSFGVRGPSEQYF. In DNA, the CDR3 is TGTGCCAGCAGCTTTGGGGTCAGGGGGCCCAGCGAGCAGTACTTC.

As DNA, the CDR3 is TGCGCCAGCAGCCAAGATACAGGGAGCTCTGGAAACACCATATATTTT. It codes for CASSQDTGSSGNTIYF. This chain links TRBV4-1 with TRBJ1-3, with D possibly TRBD1 on 6 matching bases. CDR1 MGHRA and CDR2 YSYEKL come from the germline V gene. This CDR3 has 16 residues. V gave up 0 bases and J gave up 0 bases, with 9 bases separating them.

The CDR3 here is CAWSTTGLNEQYF. CDR3 nucleotides: TGTGCCTGGAGCACCACAGGGCTCAACGAGCAGTACTTC. The chain uses TRBV30 and TRBJ2-7; tentative D call: TRBD1 (6 bases). The germline V gene has CDR1 GTSNPN and CDR2 SVGIG (reference sequence). The V and J ends lost 3 bases and 5 bases respectively, with 14 bases between them. The CDR3 extends over 13 amino acids.

This clone has just one count. The chain has TRBV4-3 and TRBJ1-2; D remains ambiguous. The CDR3 has 14 amino acids. In germline, CDR1 is LGHNA, CDR2 YSLEER. With 0 bases removed from V and 7 bases from J, the gap between germline ends came to 12 bases. CDR3 coding DNA: TGCGCCAGCAGCCAAGAGGGTAAAGGGTCTGGCTACACCTTC. As protein: CASSQEGKGSGYTF.